Below are 11 T cell receptor beta chains sequenced from a single sample in a study of control samples from healthy donors and cancer patients. The assay was immunoSEQ multiplex PCR, and TCRdb's table has in-frame clones only and misses some. The data contain 95,000 to 150,000 clones, 70% to 90% of them singletons. The sample was blood. The receptors come from a man between 45 and 60 years old in good health.

V and J are TRBV19 and TRBJ2-7; no reliable D call. V was trimmed by 2 bases and J by 5 bases, leaving 10 bases between them. The V gene's germline CDR1 is LNHDA and CDR2 SQIVND (reference sequence). The CDR3 runs to 13 residues. In DNA form, the CDR3 reads TGTGCCAGTAGTATAATCAAAAACGACGAGCAGTACTTC. Translated: CASSIIKNDEQYF.

The rearrangement links TRBV11-2 to TRBJ1-1; TRBD1 aligns across 7 bases. CDR3 length equals 14 residues. The V segment lost 6 bases and the J segment 4 bases; nucleotides outside the gene matches: 8. Germline CDR1 reads SGHAT; CDR2 reads FQNNGV. CDR3 loop: CASRQTGSGTEAFF. The CDR3 DNA follows: TGTGCCAGCAGGCAGACAGGGTCGGGCACTGAAGCTTTCTTT.

This rearrangement joins TRBV6-2 or TRBV6-3 to TRBJ2-7; D could derive from TRBD1 or TRBD2 (6 bases each). Per germline, CDR1 MNHEY and CDR2 SVGEGT. V lost 6 bases and J lost 3, with 15 bases in between. The CDR3 has 14 amino acids. The CDR3 is CASSLRGADYEQYF. The CDR3 nucleotides read TGTGCCAGCAGCTTGAGGGGGGCGGACTACGAGCAGTACTTC.

The chain links TRBV6-4 to TRBJ2-3, with 10 bases aligning to TRBD1. CDR1 is MRHNA and CDR2 is SNTAGT in the germline V gene. V gave up 7 bases and J gave up 0 bases; unmatched junction bases: 10. This CDR3 has 17 amino acids. CDR3 coding DNA: TGTGCCAGCAAAAGGACAGGGGGTATTACTAGCACAGATACGCAGTATTTT. Protein sequence: CASKRTGGITSTDTQYF.

CDR3 DNA sequence: TGTGCCAGCAGCCCCCCAACGCGGGGGTACTATGGCTACACCTTC. Translated, it gives CASSPPTRGYYGYTF. The V call is TRBV3-1 (or the pseudogene TRBV3-2), the J call TRBJ1-2; a possible D gene is TRBD1 (5 bases). CDR3 length: 15 amino acids. The V end was cut by 4 bases, the J end by 3 bases, with 15 bases between. Looked up from germline, CDR1 is LGHDT and CDR2 is YNNKEL (reference sequence).

The chain couples TRBV6-5 to TRBJ1-1, with D tentatively TRBD1 (6 bases). The CDR3 loop spans 13 amino acids. Per the germline V gene, CDR1 is MNHEY and CDR2 is SVGAGI. The V end lost 6 bases, the J end lost 3 bases, and 11 bases lay between the germline ends. CDR3 nucleotides: TGTGCCAGCAGCGCGGACAGCTACACTGAAGCTTTCTTT. Translating it yields CASSADSYTEAFF.

The genes are TRBV5-1 and TRBJ2-2; the D is unclear. Trimming left V 1 base short and J 1 base short, with 5 bases between. From germline, CDR1 is SGHRS and CDR2 YFSETQ. The CDR3 length is 14 residues. The CDR3 protein is CASSLPGNTGELFF. DNA of the CDR3: TGCGCCAGCAGCTTGCCGGGGAACACCGGGGAGCTGTTTTTT.

The chain links TRBV2 to TRBJ2-7, with D possibly matching TRBD1 (6 bases). The germline V and J ends were trimmed by 5 bases and 4 bases, with 15 bases remaining between them. There are 14 residues in the CDR3. Germline V CDR1 and CDR2: SNHLY, FYNNEI. The CDR3 DNA sequence: TGTGCCAGCAGTTTACCGGGACAAGGATACGAGCAGTACTTC. Translating it yields CASSLPGQGYEQYF.

The rearrangement uses TRBV15 and TRBJ2-5; no clear D. The V end was cut by 0 bases, the J end by 1 base, with 6 bases between. Germline V gene data show CDR1 as LNHNV and CDR2 as YYDKDF (reference sequence). The CDR3 is 14 residues long. The CDR3 protein is CATSRELVQETQYF. CDR3 DNA: TGTGCCACCAGCAGAGAGCTGGTCCAAGAGACCCAGTACTTC.

The sample holds one count of this clone. The V and J genes are TRBV5-5 and TRBJ2-2, with TRBD1 matching over 8 bases. V dropped 1 base and J dropped 0; count of bases not matched to a gene: 5. There are 17 residues in the CDR3. Germline loops: CDR1 SGHKS, CDR2 YYEKEE (reference sequence). Written as DNA, the CDR3 is TGTGCCAGCAGCTTGCGACAGGGGCTCTCGAACACCGGGGAGCTGTTTTTT. It codes for CASSLRQGLSNTGELFF.

V usage is TRBV9 and J usage is TRBJ1-3; D call uncertain. With 0 bases removed from V and 4 bases from J, the gap between germline ends came to 11 bases. The germline gives CDR1 SGDLS, CDR2 YYNGEE. The CDR3 is 15 amino acids. The CDR3 nucleotides are TGTGCCAGCAGCGTAGGCGACGGGATAGGAAACACCATATATTTT. This encodes CASSVGDGIGNTIYF.